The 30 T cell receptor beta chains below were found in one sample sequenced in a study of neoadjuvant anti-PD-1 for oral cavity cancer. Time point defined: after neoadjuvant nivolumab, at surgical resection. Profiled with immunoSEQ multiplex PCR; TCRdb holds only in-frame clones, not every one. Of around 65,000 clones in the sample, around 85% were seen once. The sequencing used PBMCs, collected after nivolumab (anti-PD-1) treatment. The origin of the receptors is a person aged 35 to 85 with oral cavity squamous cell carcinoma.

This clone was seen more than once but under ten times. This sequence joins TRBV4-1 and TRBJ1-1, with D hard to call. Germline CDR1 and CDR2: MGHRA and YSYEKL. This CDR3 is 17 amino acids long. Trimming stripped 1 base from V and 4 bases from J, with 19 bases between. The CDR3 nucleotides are TGCGCCAGCAGCCAAGTCGATATGGGATTTGCGAGCACTGAAGCTTTCTTT. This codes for CASSQVDMGFASTEAFF.

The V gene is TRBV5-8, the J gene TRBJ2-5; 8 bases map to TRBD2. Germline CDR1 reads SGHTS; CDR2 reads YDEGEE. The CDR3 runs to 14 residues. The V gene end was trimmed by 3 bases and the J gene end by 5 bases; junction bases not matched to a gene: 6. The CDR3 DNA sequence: TGTGCCAGCAGCTCCGGACTAGCTGGGGAGACCCAGTACTTC. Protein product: CASSSGLAGETQYF.

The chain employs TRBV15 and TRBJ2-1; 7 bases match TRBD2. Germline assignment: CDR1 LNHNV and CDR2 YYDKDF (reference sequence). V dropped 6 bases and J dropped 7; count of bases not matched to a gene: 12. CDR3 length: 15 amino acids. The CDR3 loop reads CATSLAGRDSNEQFF. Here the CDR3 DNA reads TGTGCCACCAGTTTAGCGGGTCGAGATTCAAATGAGCAGTTCTTC.

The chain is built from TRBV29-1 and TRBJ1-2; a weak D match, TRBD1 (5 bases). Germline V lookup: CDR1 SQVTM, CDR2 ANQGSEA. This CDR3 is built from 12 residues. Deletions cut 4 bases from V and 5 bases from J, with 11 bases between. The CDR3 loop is CSVGGQGYGYTF. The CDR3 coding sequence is TGCAGCGTTGGTGGGCAGGGTTATGGCTACACCTTC.

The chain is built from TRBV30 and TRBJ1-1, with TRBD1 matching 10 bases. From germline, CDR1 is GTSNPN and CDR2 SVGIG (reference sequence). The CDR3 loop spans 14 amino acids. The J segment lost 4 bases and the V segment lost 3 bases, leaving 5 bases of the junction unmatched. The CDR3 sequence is CAWRDRGLVTEAFF. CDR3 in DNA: TGTGCCTGGAGGGACAGGGGGTTGGTCACTGAAGCTTTCTTT.

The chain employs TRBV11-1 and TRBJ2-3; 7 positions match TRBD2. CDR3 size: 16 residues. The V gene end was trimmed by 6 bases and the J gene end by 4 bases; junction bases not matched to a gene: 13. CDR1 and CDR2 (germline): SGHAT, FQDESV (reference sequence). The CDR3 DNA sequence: TGTGCCAGCAGAGTTGCCGGTAGTCGGGGGGCAGATACGCAGTATTTT. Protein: CASRVAGSRGADTQYF.

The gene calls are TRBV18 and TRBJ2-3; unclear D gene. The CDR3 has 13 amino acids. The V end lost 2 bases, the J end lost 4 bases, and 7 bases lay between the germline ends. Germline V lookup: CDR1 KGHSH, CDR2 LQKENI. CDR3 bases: TGTGCCAGCTCACCAGAAGGTGCAGATACGCAGTATTTT. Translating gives CASSPEGADTQYF.

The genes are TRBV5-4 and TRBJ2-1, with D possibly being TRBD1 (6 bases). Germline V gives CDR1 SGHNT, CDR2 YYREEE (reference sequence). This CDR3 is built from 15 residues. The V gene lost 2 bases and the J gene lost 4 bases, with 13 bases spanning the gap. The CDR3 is CASSLDTGKYNEQFF. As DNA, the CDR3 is TGTGCCAGCAGCTTAGACACAGGGAAATACAATGAGCAGTTCTTC.

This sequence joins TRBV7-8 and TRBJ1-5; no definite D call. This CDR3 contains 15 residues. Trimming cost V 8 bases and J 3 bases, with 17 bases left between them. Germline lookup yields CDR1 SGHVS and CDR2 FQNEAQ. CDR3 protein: CASRADPVYNQPQHF. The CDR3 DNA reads TGTGCCAGCCGCGCCGACCCCGTCTACAATCAGCCCCAGCATTTT.

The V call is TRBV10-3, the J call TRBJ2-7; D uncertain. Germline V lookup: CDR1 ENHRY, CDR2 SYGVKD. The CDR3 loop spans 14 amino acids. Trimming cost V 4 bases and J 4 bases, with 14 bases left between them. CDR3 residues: CAISGSPAPYEQYF. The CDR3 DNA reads TGTGCCATCAGTGGGTCACCAGCCCCATACGAGCAGTACTTC.

CDR3 region: CAGQGYDNYGYTF. The DNA for the CDR3 is TGTGCCGGGCAGGGATATGACAACTATGGCTACACCTTC. This sequence joins TRBV21-1 and TRBJ1-2; the D call TRBD1 from the table was never checked on the DNA. TRBV21-1 is labeled a pseudogene. This CDR3 comprises 13 residues.

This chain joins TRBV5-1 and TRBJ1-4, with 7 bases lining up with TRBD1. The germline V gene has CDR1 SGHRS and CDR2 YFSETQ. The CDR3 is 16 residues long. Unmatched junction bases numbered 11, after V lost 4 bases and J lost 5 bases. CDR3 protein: CASSRDSLAPNEKLFF. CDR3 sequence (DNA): TGCGCCAGCAGCAGGGACAGCCTAGCCCCGAATGAAAAACTGTTTTTT.

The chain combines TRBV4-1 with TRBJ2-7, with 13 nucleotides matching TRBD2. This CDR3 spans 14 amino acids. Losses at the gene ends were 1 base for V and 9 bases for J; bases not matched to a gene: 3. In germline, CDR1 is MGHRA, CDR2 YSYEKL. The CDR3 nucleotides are TGCGCCAGCAGCCAAGGACTAGCGGGGGGCCGGCAGTACTTC. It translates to CASSQGLAGGRQYF.

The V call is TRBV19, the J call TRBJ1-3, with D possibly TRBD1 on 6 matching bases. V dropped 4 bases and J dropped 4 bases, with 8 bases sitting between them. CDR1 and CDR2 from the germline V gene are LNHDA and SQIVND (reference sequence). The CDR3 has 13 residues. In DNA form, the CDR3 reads TGTGCCAGTAGTAGGACAGCAGGAAACACCATATATTTT. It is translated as CASSRTAGNTIYF.

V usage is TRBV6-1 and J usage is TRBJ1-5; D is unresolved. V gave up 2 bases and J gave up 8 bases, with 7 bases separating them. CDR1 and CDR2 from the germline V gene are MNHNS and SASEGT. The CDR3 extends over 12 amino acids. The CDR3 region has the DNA TGTGCCAGCAGTGAACAGGTGGAGCCCCAGCATTTT. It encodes CASSEQVEPQHF.

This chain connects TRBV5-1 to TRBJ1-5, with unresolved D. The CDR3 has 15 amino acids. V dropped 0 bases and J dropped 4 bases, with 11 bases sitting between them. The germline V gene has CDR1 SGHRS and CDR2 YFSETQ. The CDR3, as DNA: TGCGCCAGCAGCTTGGGAGGGATCGGAAATCAGCCCCAGCATTTT. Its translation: CASSLGGIGNQPQHF.

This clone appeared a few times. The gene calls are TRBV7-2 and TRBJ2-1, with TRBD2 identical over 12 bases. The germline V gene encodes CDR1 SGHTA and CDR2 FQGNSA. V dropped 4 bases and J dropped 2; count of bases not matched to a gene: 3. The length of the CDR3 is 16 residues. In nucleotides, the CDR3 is TGTGCCAGCAGCTCTCGACTAGCGGGAGCCTACAATGAGCAGTTCTTC. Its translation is CASSSRLAGAYNEQFF.

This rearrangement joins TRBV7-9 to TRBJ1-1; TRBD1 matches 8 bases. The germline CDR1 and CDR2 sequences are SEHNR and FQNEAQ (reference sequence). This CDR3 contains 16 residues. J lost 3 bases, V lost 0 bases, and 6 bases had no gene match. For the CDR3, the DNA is TGTGCCAGCAGCTTAGCGGGGACAGGTACGGACACTGAAGCTTTCTTT. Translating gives CASSLAGTGTDTEAFF.

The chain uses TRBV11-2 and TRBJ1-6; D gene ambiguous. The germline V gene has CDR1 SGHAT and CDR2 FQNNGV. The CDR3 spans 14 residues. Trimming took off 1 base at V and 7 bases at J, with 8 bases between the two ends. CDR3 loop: CASSLGGGNSPLHF. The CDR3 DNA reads TGTGCCAGCAGCTTAGGAGGTGGGAATTCACCCCTCCACTTT.

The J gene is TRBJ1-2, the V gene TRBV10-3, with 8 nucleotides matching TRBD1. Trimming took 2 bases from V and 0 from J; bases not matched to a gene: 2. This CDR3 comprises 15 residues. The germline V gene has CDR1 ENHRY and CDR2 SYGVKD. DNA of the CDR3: TGTGCCATCAGTGAGGAACAGGGGGCTAACTATGGCTACACCTTC. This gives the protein CAISEEQGANYGYTF.

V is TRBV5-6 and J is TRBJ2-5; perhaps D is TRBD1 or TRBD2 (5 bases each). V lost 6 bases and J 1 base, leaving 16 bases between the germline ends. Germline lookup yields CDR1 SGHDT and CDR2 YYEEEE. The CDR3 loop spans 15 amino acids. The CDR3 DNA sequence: TGTGCCAGCACCCAAGATGGGGGATTCCAAGAGACCCAGTACTTC. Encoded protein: CASTQDGGFQETQYF.

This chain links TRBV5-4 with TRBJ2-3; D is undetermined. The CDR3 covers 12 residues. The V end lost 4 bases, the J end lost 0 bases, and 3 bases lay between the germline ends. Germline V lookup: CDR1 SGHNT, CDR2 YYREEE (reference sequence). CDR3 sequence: CASSASTDTQYF. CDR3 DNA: TGTGCCAGCAGCGCTAGCACAGATACGCAGTATTTT.

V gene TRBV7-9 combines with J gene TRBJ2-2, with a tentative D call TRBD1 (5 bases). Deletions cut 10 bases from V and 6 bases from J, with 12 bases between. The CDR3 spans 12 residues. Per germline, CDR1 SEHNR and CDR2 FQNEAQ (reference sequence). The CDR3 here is CAIRADPGELFF. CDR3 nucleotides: TGTGCCATCAGGGCTGATCCCGGGGAGCTGTTTTTT. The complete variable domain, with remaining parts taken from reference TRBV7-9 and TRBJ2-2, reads DTGVSQNPRHKITKRGQNVTFRCDPISEHNRLYWYRQTLGQGPEFLTYFQNEAQLEKSRLLSDRFSAERPKGSFSTLEIQRTEQGDSAMYLCAIRADPGELFFGEGSRLTVL.

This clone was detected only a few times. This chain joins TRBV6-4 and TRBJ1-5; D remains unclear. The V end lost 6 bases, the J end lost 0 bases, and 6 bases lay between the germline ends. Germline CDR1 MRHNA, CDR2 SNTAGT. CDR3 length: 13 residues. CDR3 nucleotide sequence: TGTGCCAGCAGCTCCGATAGCAATCAGCCCCAGCATTTT. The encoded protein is CASSSDSNQPQHF.

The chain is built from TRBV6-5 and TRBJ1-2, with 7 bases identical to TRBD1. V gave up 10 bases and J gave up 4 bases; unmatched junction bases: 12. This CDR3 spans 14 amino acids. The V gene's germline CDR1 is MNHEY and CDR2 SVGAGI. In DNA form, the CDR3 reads TGTGCCACCCAAGAGGGGGCGCCTAGCTATGGCTACACCTTC. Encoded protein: CATQEGAPSYGYTF.

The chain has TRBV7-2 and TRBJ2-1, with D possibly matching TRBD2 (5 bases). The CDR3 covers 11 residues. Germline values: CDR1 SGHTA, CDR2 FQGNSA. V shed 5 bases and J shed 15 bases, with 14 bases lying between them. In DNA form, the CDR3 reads TGTGCCAGCAGCCTCTCCGGGAAGCCGTTCTTC. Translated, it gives CASSLSGKPFF.

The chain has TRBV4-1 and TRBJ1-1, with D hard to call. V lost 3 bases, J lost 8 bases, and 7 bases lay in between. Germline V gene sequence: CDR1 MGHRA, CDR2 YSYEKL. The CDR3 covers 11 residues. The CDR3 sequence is CASSHGQEAFF. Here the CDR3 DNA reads TGCGCCAGCAGCCATGGCCAGGAAGCTTTCTTT.

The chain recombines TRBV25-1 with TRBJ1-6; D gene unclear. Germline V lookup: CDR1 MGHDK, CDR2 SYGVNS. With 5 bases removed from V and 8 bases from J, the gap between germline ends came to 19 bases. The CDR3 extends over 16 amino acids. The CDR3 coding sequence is TGTGCCAGCAGTCACTTGAGGGCAGGAATGGATTCACCCCTCCACTTT. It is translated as CASSHLRAGMDSPLHF.

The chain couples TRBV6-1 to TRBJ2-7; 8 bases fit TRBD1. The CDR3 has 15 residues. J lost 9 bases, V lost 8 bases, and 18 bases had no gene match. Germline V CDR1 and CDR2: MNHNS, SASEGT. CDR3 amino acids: CASEYVTGTGTGQYF. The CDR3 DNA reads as TGTGCCAGCGAATATGTGACAGGGACAGGAACGGGGCAGTACTTC.

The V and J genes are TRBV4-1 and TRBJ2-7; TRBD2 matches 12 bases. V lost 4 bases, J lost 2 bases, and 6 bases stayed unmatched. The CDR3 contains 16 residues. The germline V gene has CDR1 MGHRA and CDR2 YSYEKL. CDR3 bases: TGCGCCAGCAGCCTGGCGTGGACTAGCGGGACCTACGAGCAGTACTTC. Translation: CASSLAWTSGTYEQYF.